The present T cell receptor beta chain was sequenced within a study of CD8+ T cells in alopecia areata. Sorting used CD4, CD8alpha, NKG2D, NKG2ACE and other markers on pooled cutaneous lymph node cells. Extracted RNA was reverse transcribed, and the resulting cDNA served as sequencing template. Sequencing used immunoSEQ multiplex PCR; TCRdb keeps in-frame clones, though not all of them. The sample is made up of 290,000 or so clones, none counted only once. This clone was counted a few times. Here the gene names and germline are mouse. Specimen: CD4+ T cells sorted from a lymph node. The origin of this receptor is a C3H/HeJ mouse with alopecia areata. The strain's MHC type: H2-k.

CDR3 amino acids: CASGDPGQGYEQYF. Incomplete CDR3 DNA: TGTGCCAGCGGTGACCCGGGACAGGGGTAT. The chain recombines TRBV13-2 with TRBJ2-7; TRBD1 agrees at 10 bases. The read ends 4 residues early relative to the CDR3; the germline J gene fills the gap. The CDR3 length is 14 residues. The germline CDR1 and CDR2 sequences are NNHNN and SYGAGS (reference sequence).